The subject of this entry is one T cell receptor (beta chain). Sequenced by immunoSEQ multiplex PCR; TCRdb stores in-frame clones only, minus some. The table includes 150,000 to 200,000 clones, 88% detected once. The entry originates in a study of blood T cell repertoires in COVID-19. This CDR3 spans 13 amino acids. Germline loops: CDR1 WNHNN, CDR2 SYGVQD (reference sequence). The V end was cut by 2 bases, the J end by 8 bases, with 9 bases between. Sequencing was carried out using peripheral blood. V and J are TRBV10-1 and TRBJ1-4; D might be TRBD1 (5 bases). This TCR derives from a human donor in a cohort sampled during active COVID-19. CDR3 sequence (DNA): TGCGCCAGCAGTGAGGGGGCAGGGGAAAAACTGTTTTTT. Translation gives CASSEGAGEKLFF.